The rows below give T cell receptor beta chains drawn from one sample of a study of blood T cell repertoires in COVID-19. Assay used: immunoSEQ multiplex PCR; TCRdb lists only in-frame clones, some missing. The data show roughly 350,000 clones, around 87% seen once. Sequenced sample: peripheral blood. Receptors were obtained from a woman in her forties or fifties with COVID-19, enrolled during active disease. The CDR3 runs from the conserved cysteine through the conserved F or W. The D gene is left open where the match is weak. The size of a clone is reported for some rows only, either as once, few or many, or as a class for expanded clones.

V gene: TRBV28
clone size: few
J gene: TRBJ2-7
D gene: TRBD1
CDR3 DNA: TGTGCCAGCAGTATATCGAGACAGGGAAATGCCGAGCAGTACTTC
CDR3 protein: CASSISRQGNAEQYF

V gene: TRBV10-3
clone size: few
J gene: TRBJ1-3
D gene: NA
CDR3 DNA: TGTGCCATCAGTGAGTCCGGTACCACCATATATTTT
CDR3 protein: CAISESGTTIYF

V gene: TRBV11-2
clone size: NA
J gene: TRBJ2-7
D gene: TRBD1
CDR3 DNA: TGTGCCAGCAGCCAGACAGGGTACTCCTACGAGCAGTACTTC
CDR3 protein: CASSQTGYSYEQYF

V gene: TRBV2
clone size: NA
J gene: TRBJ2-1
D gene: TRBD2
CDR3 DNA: TGTGCCAGCAGGACTAGCGGTTCCTACAATGAGCAGTTCTTC
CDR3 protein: CASRTSGSYNEQFF

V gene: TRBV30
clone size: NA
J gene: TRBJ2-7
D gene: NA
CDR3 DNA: TGTGCCTGGAGACACACCCTCTACGAGCAGTACTTC
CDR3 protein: CAWRHTLYEQYF

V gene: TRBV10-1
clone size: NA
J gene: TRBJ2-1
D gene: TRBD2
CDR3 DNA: TGCGCCAGCAGTGAGTCCATGACTAGCGGGAGGGCCGGGAAGCAGTTCTTC
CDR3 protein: CASSESMTSGRAGKQFF

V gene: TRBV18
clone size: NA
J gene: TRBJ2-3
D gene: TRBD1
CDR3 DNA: TGTGCCAGCTCCCGGACAGGGGGCACAGATACGCAGTATTTT
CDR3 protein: CASSRTGGTDTQYF

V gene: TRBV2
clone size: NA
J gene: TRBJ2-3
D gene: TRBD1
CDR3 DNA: TGTGCCAGCAGCCCGGGACAGCACATTGATACGCAGTATTTT
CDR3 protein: CASSPGQHIDTQYF

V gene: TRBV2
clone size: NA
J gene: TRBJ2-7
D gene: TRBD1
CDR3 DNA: TGTGCCAGCATTCCACAGAGGGACAGGGGGGGCGAGCAGTACTTC
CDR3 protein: CASIPQRDRGGEQYF

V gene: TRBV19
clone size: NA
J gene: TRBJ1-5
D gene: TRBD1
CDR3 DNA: TGTGCCAGTAGTATAGGGGGGACAGGACAATTATCATTTTATTTT
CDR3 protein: CASSIGGTGQLSFYF

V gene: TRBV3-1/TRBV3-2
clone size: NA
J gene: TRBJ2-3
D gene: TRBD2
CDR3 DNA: TGTGCCAGCAGCCCTGGACTAGCCCCAGATACGCAGTATTTT
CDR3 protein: CASSPGLAPDTQYF

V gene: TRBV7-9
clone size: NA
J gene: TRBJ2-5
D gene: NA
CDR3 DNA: TGTGCCAGCAGATCAAGAAAGTGGGCAGCGGGAGAGACCCAGTACTTC
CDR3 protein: CASRSRKWAAGETQYF

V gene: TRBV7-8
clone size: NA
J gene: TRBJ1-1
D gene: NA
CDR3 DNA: TGTGCCAGCAGACCGGACACGATGAACACTGAAGCTTTCTTT
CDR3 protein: CASRPDTMNTEAFF

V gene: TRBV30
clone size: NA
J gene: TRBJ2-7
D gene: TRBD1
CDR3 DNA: TGTGCCTGGGCCCAGGGGGTTTACGAGCAGTACTTC
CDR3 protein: CAWAQGVYEQYF

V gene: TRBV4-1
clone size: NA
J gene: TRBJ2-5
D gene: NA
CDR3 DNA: TGCGCCAGCAGCCAAGTTCGGCTAGACCAAGAGACCCAGTACTTC
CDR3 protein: CASSQVRLDQETQYF

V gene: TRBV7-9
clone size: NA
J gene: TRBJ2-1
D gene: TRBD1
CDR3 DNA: TGTGCCAGCACCACGACGGACAGGGGGCGCAACAATGAGCAGTTCTTC
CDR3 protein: CASTTTDRGRNNEQFF

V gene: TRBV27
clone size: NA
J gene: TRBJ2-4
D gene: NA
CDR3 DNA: TGTGCCAGCAGTTCCACAGGGAGAGACATTCAGTACTTC
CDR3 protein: CASSSTGRDIQYF

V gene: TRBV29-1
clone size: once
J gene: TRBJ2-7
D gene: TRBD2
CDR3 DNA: TGCAGCGCCCAGGGACTCCCAGGGCGGGGGAGCTCCTACGAGCAGTACTTC
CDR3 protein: CSAQGLPGRGSSYEQYF

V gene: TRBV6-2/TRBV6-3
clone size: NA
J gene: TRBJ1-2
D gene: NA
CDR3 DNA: TGTGCCAGCAGCCGACCGGGACAACGAAACTATGGCTACACCTTC
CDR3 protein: CASSRPGQRNYGYTF

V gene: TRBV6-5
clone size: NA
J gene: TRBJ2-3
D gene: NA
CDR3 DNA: TGTGCCAGCAGAAGAGGTGCAGATACGCAGTATTTT
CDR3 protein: CASRRGADTQYF

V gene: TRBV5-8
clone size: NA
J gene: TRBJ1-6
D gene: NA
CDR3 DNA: TGTGCCAGCAGCTTGGCTACCAGACCGAGGAGGATGGATTCACCCCTCCACTTT
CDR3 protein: CASSLATRPRRMDSPLHF

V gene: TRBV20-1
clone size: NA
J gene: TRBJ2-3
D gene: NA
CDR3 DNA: TGCAGTGCTAGTGCACTTCTCACTCGCCGGGGGGCCACAGATACGCAGTATTTT
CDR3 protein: CSASALLTRRGATDTQYF

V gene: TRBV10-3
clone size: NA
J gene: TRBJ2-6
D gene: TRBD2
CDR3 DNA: TGTGCCATCAGTGAGTCGGGGGGGACTGGGGCCAACGTCCTGACTTTC
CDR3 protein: CAISESGGTGANVLTF

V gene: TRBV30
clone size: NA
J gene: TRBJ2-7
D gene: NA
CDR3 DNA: TGTGCCTGGAGTCCTTCTTGGGGGGTCTCCTACGAGCAGTACTTC
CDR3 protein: CAWSPSWGVSYEQYF

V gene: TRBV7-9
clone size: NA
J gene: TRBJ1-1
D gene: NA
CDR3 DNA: TGTGCCAGCAGCTGGGGCACGAACACTGAAGCTTTCTTT
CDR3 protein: CASSWGTNTEAFF

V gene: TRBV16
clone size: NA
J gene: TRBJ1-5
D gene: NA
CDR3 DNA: TGTGCCAGCAGCCACGATGACAGTGGTCAGCCCCAGCATTTT
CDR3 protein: CASSHDDSGQPQHF

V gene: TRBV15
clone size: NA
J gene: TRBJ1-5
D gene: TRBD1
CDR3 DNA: TGTGCCACCAGCAGGGACAGGGGCCCCTCCAATCAGCCCCAGCATTTT
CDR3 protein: CATSRDRGPSNQPQHF

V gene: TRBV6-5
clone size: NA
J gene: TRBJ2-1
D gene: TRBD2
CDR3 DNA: TGTGCCAGCAAGAAGCGGGAGAACAATGAGCAGTTCTTC
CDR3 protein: CASKKRENNEQFF

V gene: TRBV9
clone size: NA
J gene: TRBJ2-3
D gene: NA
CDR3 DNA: TGTGCCAGCAGCGTAGTGGGGGCACCCACAGATACGCAGTATTTT
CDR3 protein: CASSVVGAPTDTQYF

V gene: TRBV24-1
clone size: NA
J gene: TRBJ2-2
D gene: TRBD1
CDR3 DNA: TGTGCCACCAGTGATAACGACAGGGGAACCGGGGAGCTGTTTTTT
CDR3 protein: CATSDNDRGTGELFF

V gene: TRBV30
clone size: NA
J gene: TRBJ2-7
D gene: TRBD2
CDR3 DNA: TGTGCCTGGTTGGAGGCGGGAGGCCCCTACGAGCAGTACTTC
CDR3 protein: CAWLEAGGPYEQYF

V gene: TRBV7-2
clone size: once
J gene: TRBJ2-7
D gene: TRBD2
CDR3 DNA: TGTGCCAGCAGCTCCGGGACTAGCGGGTACGAGCAGTACTTC
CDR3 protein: CASSSGTSGYEQYF

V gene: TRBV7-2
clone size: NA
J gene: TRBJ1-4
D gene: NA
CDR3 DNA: TGTGCCAGCACCCGGTCTAAATGGGAAAAACTGTTTTTT
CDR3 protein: CASTRSKWEKLFF

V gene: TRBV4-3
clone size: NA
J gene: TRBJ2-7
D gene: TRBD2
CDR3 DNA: TGCGCCAGCAGCCATGGGACTAGCGGGAGATCCGAGCAGTACTTC
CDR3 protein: CASSHGTSGRSEQYF

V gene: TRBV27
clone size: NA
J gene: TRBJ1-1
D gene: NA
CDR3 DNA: TGTGCGGTGTTGGGGCTGGAGAACACTGAAGCTTTCTTT
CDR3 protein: CAVLGLENTEAFF

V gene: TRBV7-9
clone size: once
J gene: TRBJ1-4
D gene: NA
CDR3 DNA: TGTGCCAGCAGCTCCAATCAGGGGAATGCTAATGAAAAACTGTTTTTT
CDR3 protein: CASSSNQGNANEKLFF

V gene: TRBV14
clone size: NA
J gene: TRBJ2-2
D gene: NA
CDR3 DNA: TGTGCCAGCAGCCAGCATCCCGCAGTTTCAAACACCGGGGAGCTGTTTTTT
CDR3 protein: CASSQHPAVSNTGELFF

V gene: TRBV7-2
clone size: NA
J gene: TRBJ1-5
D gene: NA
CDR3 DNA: TGTGCCAGCAGCTTAGGGCCAGGGTCTTCCCGGGGCAATCAGCCCCAGCATTTT
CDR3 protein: CASSLGPGSSRGNQPQHF

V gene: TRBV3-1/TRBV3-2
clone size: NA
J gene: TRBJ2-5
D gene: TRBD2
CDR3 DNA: TGTGCCAGCAGGAACAAGGGACTAGCGGGAGAGACCCAGTACTTC
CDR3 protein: CASRNKGLAGETQYF

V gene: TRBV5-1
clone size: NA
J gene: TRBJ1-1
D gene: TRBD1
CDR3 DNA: TGCGCCAGTTCAGACAGGGGGATAATGGGAACTGAAGCTTTCTTT
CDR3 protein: CASSDRGIMGTEAFF

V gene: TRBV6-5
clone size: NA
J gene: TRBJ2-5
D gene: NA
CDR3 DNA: TGTGCCAGCAGCGGACGGACAGGGAGGGCGGAGACCCAGTACTTC
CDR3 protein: CASSGRTGRAETQYF

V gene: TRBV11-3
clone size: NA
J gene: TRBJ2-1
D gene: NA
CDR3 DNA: TGTGCCAGCAGCCCAGGGGGGAACAATGAGCAGTTCTTC
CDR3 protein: CASSPGGNNEQFF

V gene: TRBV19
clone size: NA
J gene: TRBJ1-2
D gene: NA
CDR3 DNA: TGTGCCAGTAGTATCCCCGGCTATGGCTACACCTTC
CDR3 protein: CASSIPGYGYTF

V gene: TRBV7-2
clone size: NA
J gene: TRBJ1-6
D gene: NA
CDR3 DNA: TGTGCCAGCAGCTTAGAGGGGTCCGGCTCACCCCTCCACTTT
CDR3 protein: CASSLEGSGSPLHF

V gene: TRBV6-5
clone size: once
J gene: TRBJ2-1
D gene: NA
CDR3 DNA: TGTGCCAGCAGTTACTCCTCGTGGACAAACAATGAGCAGTTCTTC
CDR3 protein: CASSYSSWTNNEQFF